The 3 T cell receptor beta chains presented below share a single source sample, sequenced in a study of identical twins. Each CDR3 protein is one row after TCRdb ran MiXCR on the 5' RACE reads. The sample consists of about 470,000 distinct CDR3 sequences, 20% to 30% of them appearing once. The data also belong to a second study, concerning T cells expressing NK-cell markers.

Sequencing used CD4+ T cells sorted from blood. The receptor source for this set is a woman younger than 30 in good health.

This clonotype was counted between two and nine times. The chain employs TRBV6-2 or TRBV6-3 and TRBJ2-7, with 11 positions matching TRBD2. The V segment lost 2 bases and the J segment 3 bases; nucleotides outside the gene matches: 0. The V gene's germline CDR1 is MNHEY and CDR2 SVGEGT. This CDR3 is 14 amino acids long. CDR3 sequence (DNA): TGTGCCAGCAGTTACGGGACTAGCGGCTACGAGCAGTACTTC. Translation: CASSYGTSGYEQYF.

This clonotype was observed a handful of times. The CDR3 coding sequence is TGCAGTGCTAGAGTCCCGAGGCAAGGCACAGATACGCAGTATTTT. Protein product: CSARVPRQGTDTQYF. The chain combines TRBV20-1 with TRBJ2-3; D gene ambiguous. V lost 1 base and J lost 1, with 12 bases in between. Germline V gene lookup returns CDR1 DFQATT and CDR2 SNEGSKA (reference sequence). This CDR3 has 15 residues.

This chain links TRBV6-1 with TRBJ2-7; 9 nucleotides match TRBD1. The ends lost 5 bases at V and 3 bases at J; junction bases unmatched: 5. CDR1 and CDR2 from the germline V gene are MNHNS and SASEGT. The CDR3 is made up of 14 amino acids. In DNA form, the CDR3 reads TGTGCCAGCAGTCAACAGGGGGCTAACTACGAGCAGTACTTC. Translation: CASSQQGANYEQYF.